The 2 T cell receptor beta chains reported below all come from one sample, sequenced in a study of T cell responses to AZD1222 COVID-19 vaccine. Assay used: immunoSEQ multiplex PCR; TCRdb lists only in-frame clones, some missing. This table has around 120,000 clones, about 90% appearing once. The sample consisted of peripheral blood, taken 28 days after the second AZD1222 dose. These receptors were taken from an adult who received the AZD1222 COVID-19 vaccine.

The genes are TRBV6-6 and TRBJ2-3; possible D gene TRBD1, 7 bases. The germline V gene has CDR1 MNHNY and CDR2 SVGAGI (reference sequence). V shed 6 bases and J shed 3 bases, with 13 bases lying between them. The CDR3 totals 14 residues. The CDR3 sequence: CASREGQPTDTQYF. The CDR3 DNA follows: TGTGCCAGCAGGGAGGGACAGCCGACAGATACGCAGTATTTT.

Only one count was recorded for this clone. The chain is built from TRBV3-1 (or the pseudogene TRBV3-2) and TRBJ2-3; no clear D. The CDR3 has 12 residues. V was cut by 8 bases and J by 6 bases, with 12 bases left in between. Germline V gene data show CDR1 as LGHDT and CDR2 as YNNKEL (reference sequence). CDR3 bases: TGTGCCAGCGGGGATCTTACTGATACGCAGTATTTT. Encoded protein: CASGDLTDTQYF.